A single sample is the source of the 10 T cell receptor beta chains below, sequenced in a study of technical replicates of blood from a few donors (dated by TCRdb to about 2017). Library construction relied on the immunoSEQ multiplex PCR assay. TCRdb retrieved this table from immuneACCESS and kept in-frame rearrangements only. Not all clones are present; in checked studies, unresolved V genes account for under half, and no reason is known for the remainder. This sample comprises 55,000 to 75,000 clones, 92% of them detected only once. The top ten clonotypes cover 0.35% to 0.45% of the sample. Sequenced material: T cells isolated from PBMCs. Receptors were obtained from a human donor in good health.

This clone has more than one count but fewer than ten. This chain links TRBV5-1 with TRBJ2-2, with 10 nucleotides matching TRBD2. The CDR3 spans 15 residues. The germline V gene has CDR1 SGHRS and CDR2 YFSETQ. Trimming at V came to 5 bases and at J to 6 bases, leaving 7 bases not matched to a gene. CDR3 nucleotide sequence: TGCGCCAGCAGTTCTAGGACTAGCGGAGCCGGGGAGCTGTTTTTT. Protein sequence: CASSSRTSGAGELFF. The complete variable domain, with remaining parts taken from reference TRBV5-1 and TRBJ2-2, reads KAGVTQTPRYLIKTRGQQVTLSCSPISGHRSVSWYQQTPGQGLQFLFEYFSETQRNKGNFPGRFSGRQFSNSRSEMNVSTLELGDSALYLCASSSRTSGAGELFFGEGSRLTVL.

The chain joins TRBV29-1 to TRBJ2-2, with D possibly being TRBD2 (6 bases). With 7 bases removed from V and 0 bases from J, the gap between germline ends came to 12 bases. There are 14 residues in the CDR3. Germline-derived CDR1 and CDR2 are SQVTM and ANQGSEA. CDR3 protein: CSAGGLTNTGELFF. CDR3 in DNA: TGCAGCGCCGGAGGACTAACGAACACCGGGGAGCTGTTTTTT.

The CDR3 DNA follows: TGTGCCAGCAGCTTAGGCGGGAGTCTCAGTGAGCAGTTCTTC. It translates to CASSLGGSLSEQFF. This rearrangement joins TRBV7-2 to TRBJ2-1, with TRBD2 identical over 7 bases. The J segment lost 9 bases and the V segment lost 1 base, leaving 6 bases of the junction unmatched. This CDR3 spans 14 amino acids. The V gene's germline CDR1 is SGHTA and CDR2 FQGNSA.

This sequence joins TRBV18 and TRBJ1-2; D is ambiguous. CDR1 and CDR2 (germline): KGHSH, LQKENI. The CDR3 has 14 amino acids. Deletions cut 3 bases from V and 8 bases from J, with 16 bases between. The DNA of the CDR3 is TGTGCCAGCTCACCCTCGGGGTACTATTTCGGCTACACCTTC. It specifies CASSPSGYYFGYTF.

Points on this clone: The junction departs from the called germline gene at one end, perhaps through a read error. The rearrangement joins TRBV29-1 to TRBJ2-4; 7 bases are shared with TRBD1. The CDR3 loop spans 15 amino acids. Per the germline V gene, CDR1 is SQVTM and CDR2 is ANQGSEA. DNA of the CDR3: TGCAGCGTTGAGAACCCCGGGACAGTAAAAAGCATTCAGTACTTC. It is translated as CSVENPGTVKSIQYF.

The chain joins TRBV9 to TRBJ2-3; D unclear. Germline CDR1 SGDLS, CDR2 YYNGEE. With 2 bases removed from V and 6 bases from J, the gap between germline ends came to 13 bases. There are 14 residues in the CDR3. The CDR3 is CASSVVPSPDTQYF. Written as DNA, the CDR3 is TGTGCCAGCAGCGTCGTCCCCTCCCCGGATACGCAGTATTTT.

The J gene is TRBJ2-5, the V gene TRBV7-6; D unresolved. This CDR3 region has 11 residues. Germline lookup yields CDR1 SGHVS and CDR2 FNYEAQ. V shed 11 bases and J shed 1 base, with 8 bases lying between them. Written as DNA, the CDR3 is TGTGCCGCAAAACTCCAAGAGACCCAGTACTTC. This encodes CAAKLQETQYF.

V and J are TRBV7-8 and TRBJ2-6; D may be TRBD2 (6 bases). The CDR3 length is 20 residues. V was trimmed by 5 bases and J by 0 bases, leaving 23 bases between them. CDR1 is SGHVS and CDR2 is FQNEAQ in the germline V gene. CDR3 bases: TGTGCCAGCAGCCCTCGTCTTAGGGGTGGAGGGGACTCTGGGGCCAACGTCCTGACTTTC. Its protein is CASSPRLRGGGDSGANVLTF.

The chain joins TRBV13 to TRBJ2-7, with 11 bases identical to TRBD2. There are 15 residues in the CDR3. Germline lookup yields CDR1 PRHDT and CDR2 FYEKMQ (reference sequence). Trimming took 5 bases from V and 4 from J; bases not matched to a gene: 7. Written as DNA, the CDR3 is TGTGCCAGCAGCCTACTAGCGGGAGTAGTTTACGAGCAGTACTTC. It translates to CASSLLAGVVYEQYF.

The chain combines TRBV6-1 with TRBJ2-7; D is unclear. The CDR3 has 12 amino acids. The V and J ends lost 6 bases and 2 bases respectively, with 8 bases between them. Germline values: CDR1 MNHNS, CDR2 SASEGT. The CDR3 loop is CASRVRTYEQYF. CDR3 nucleotide sequence: TGTGCCAGCAGAGTTAGAACCTACGAGCAGTACTTC.